Shown below are 32 T cell receptor beta chains from a single sample sequenced in a study of response to subunit inactivated influenza vaccine (dated by TCRdb to between 2017 and 2018). The method behind the library was RT-PCR. For sequencing, an Illumina HiSeq 2500 was employed. TCRdb reprocessing: public reads trimmed at Q25 with fastp, clones called with MiXCR, in-frame beta chains kept. Every entry covers one CDR3 protein and lists the most common genes and DNA from its rows. The sample table holds more than 600,000 distinct CDR3 sequences, of which around a sixth were seen once. The ten largest account for 11% of the sample. This specimen was PBMCs from blood, taken about 5 days after vaccination. All receptors come from a man between 50 and 59 years old who received an inactivated influenza vaccine. Donor details come from another sample of the same person, matched by shared clones.

This clonotype was detected a few times. The genes are TRBV12-3 or TRBV12-4 and TRBJ2-7; tentatively, D is TRBD1 or TRBD2 (6 bases each). The CDR3 has 14 residues. V lost 2 bases and J lost 3, with 11 bases in between. CDR3 nucleotides: TGTGCCAGCAGTTTATTCGGGGGCGACTACGAGCAGTACTTC. Translating it yields CASSLFGGDYEQYF.

This clonotype has a count of ten or more. The chain carries TRBV9 and TRBJ2-1, with D tentatively TRBD2 (6 bases). V gave up 0 bases and J gave up 9 bases, with 10 bases separating them. The germline V gene has CDR1 SGDLS and CDR2 YYNGEE. This CDR3 spans 13 amino acids. The CDR3 region has the DNA TGTGCCAGCAGCGTAGCCCCCGGGGGTGAGCAGTTCTTC. Protein: CASSVAPGGEQFF.

This chain uses TRBV5-6 with TRBJ1-1, with a possible D match to TRBD1 (5 bases). This CDR3 region has 15 residues. Germline V lookup: CDR1 SGHDT, CDR2 YYEEEE. V gave up 3 bases and J gave up 4 bases, with 16 bases separating them. CDR3 bases: TGTGCCAGCAGCTCGCAGGGAGAAGGGTCCACTGAAGCTTTCTTT. It codes for CASSSQGEGSTEAFF.

The chain recombines TRBV7-9 with TRBJ1-1; possibly TRBD1 for D (6 bases). The V gene's germline CDR1 is SEHNR and CDR2 FQNEAQ (reference sequence). Trimming shortened V by 4 bases and J by 5 bases, and 14 bases separated the two germline ends. CDR3 length: 14 residues. The CDR3 bases are TGTGCCAGCAGCTGGCAGGGGAAGGGGACTGAAGCTTTCTTT. Protein: CASSWQGKGTEAFF.

This clonotype was recorded at least ten times. The rearrangement links TRBV29-1 to TRBJ2-2, with D uncertain. The CDR3 extends over 13 amino acids. V lost 6 bases and J 7 bases, leaving 15 bases between the germline ends. In germline, CDR1 is SQVTM, CDR2 ANQGSEA. CDR3: CSVGGVLGGELFF. CDR3 sequence (DNA): TGCAGCGTGGGTGGAGTTTTAGGCGGGGAGCTGTTTTTT.

The genes are TRBV5-1 and TRBJ1-3, with 7 bases that match TRBD1. Germline lookup yields CDR1 SGHRS and CDR2 YFSETQ. V lost 1 base and J lost 2; bases outside the gene matches: 6. CDR3 length equals 16 residues. The DNA of the CDR3 is TGCGCCAGCAGCTTGACAGGGGAAGTAGCTGGAAACACCATATATTTT. It encodes CASSLTGEVAGNTIYF.

In this sample, this clonotype turned up a few times. V gene TRBV12-3 or TRBV12-4 combines with J gene TRBJ1-5; D not resolved. V was pared by 7 bases and J by 9 bases, with 22 bases between. The CDR3 has 15 residues. The CDR3: CASTPGGLDVGPQHF. CDR3 nucleotides: TGTGCCAGCACCCCGGGTGGGCTGGACGTTGGGCCCCAGCATTTT.

The J gene is TRBJ1-1, the V gene TRBV7-8; TRBD1 aligns across 8 bases. V lost 2 bases, J lost 1 base, and 6 bases stayed unmatched. Germline CDR1 reads SGHVS; CDR2 reads FQNEAQ. The CDR3 runs to 16 residues. CDR3 sequence reads: CASSLRAGGRNTEAFF. DNA for the CDR3: TGTGCCAGCAGCTTAAGGGCAGGGGGCAGGAACACTGAAGCTTTCTTT.

There are a few counts of this clonotype. The chain combines TRBV29-1 with TRBJ2-1, with D perhaps TRBD1 or TRBD2 (5 bases each). The germline CDR1 and CDR2 sequences are SQVTM and ANQGSEA. The CDR3 extends over 13 amino acids. Deletions cut 6 bases from V and 3 bases from J, with 12 bases between. The CDR3 nucleotides are TGCAGCGTGTCCGGGACCAACTACAATGAGCAGTTCTTC. This gives the protein CSVSGTNYNEQFF.

The rearrangement links TRBV20-1 to TRBJ2-6; D might be TRBD1 or TRBD2, each matching 5 bases. The ends were cut back, 2 bases at V and 2 bases at J, with 7 bases in the middle. The CDR3 sequence is 14 residues long. The germline V gene has CDR1 DFQATT and CDR2 SNEGSKA (reference sequence). The CDR3 protein is CSARRGAGANVLTF. Here the CDR3 DNA reads TGCAGTGCTAGACGGGGCGCTGGGGCCAACGTCCTGACTTTC.

This clonotype was observed a handful of times. The chain employs TRBV20-1 and TRBJ1-1, with D uncertain. CDR1 is DFQATT and CDR2 is SNEGSKA in the germline V gene (reference sequence). This CDR3 is 11 amino acids long. The V end lost 2 bases, the J end lost 4 bases, and 5 bases lay between the germline ends. Here the CDR3 DNA reads TGCAGTGCTAGATGGGGCACTGAAGCTTTCTTT. Amino acids: CSARWGTEAFF.

This chain connects TRBV20-1 to TRBJ2-2, with 7 bases lining up with TRBD2. Germline V gene data show CDR1 as DFQATT and CDR2 as SNEGSKA (reference sequence). The V and J ends lost 6 bases and 0 bases, in that order; junction bases with no gene match: 4. The CDR3 covers 14 residues. CDR3 coding DNA: TGCAGTGCCAGAAGCGGGGCGAACACCGGGGAGCTGTTTTTT. This encodes CSARSGANTGELFF.

This clonotype has only a few counts. The rearrangement joins TRBV11-2 to TRBJ2-2; TRBD1 might be the D (5 bases). The ends were cut back, 1 base at V and 4 bases at J, with 16 bases in the middle. Germline CDR1 reads SGHAT; CDR2 reads FQNNGV. The CDR3 is 17 residues long. CDR3 sequence (DNA): TGTGCCAGCAGCTTAGTTATTTGGCAGGGTCGCACCGGGGAGCTGTTTTTT. This encodes CASSLVIWQGRTGELFF.

V gene TRBV20-1 combines with J gene TRBJ2-7, with 11 bases that match TRBD2. CDR1 is DFQATT and CDR2 is SNEGSKA in the germline V gene (reference sequence). The length of the CDR3 is 14 residues. Trimming cost V 1 base and J 7 bases; bases outside gene matches: 6. CDR3 DNA: TGCAGTGCTAGAGTTCCGAGACTAGCGGGGGAGCAGTACTTC. It yields the protein CSARVPRLAGEQYF.

V gene TRBV20-1 combines with J gene TRBJ2-5; 7 positions match TRBD2. Germline V gives CDR1 DFQATT, CDR2 SNEGSKA (reference sequence). The junction had 8 bases not matched to a gene; V was cut back by 3 bases and J by 7 bases. This CDR3 has 13 amino acids. The CDR3 region has the DNA TGCAGTGCTAGCCCCCCGGGGGAGGGGACCCAGTACTTC. Its translation is CSASPPGEGTQYF.

The CDR3 loop is CASSPQGIWTYEQYF. CDR3 DNA sequence: TGTGCCAGCAGCCCGCAGGGCATCTGGACCTACGAGCAGTACTTC. The chain couples TRBV11-2 to TRBJ2-7; D may be TRBD1 (5 bases). Trimming cost V 5 bases and J 2 bases, with 16 bases left between them. Per the germline V gene, CDR1 is SGHAT and CDR2 is FQNNGV. This CDR3 has 15 residues.

In its sample, this clonotype was seen a few times. The rearrangement links TRBV15 to TRBJ2-7; D call uncertain. CDR3 size: 14 residues. Per germline, CDR1 LNHNV and CDR2 YYDKDF (reference sequence). The germline V and J ends were trimmed by 3 bases and 0 bases, with 9 bases remaining between them. The CDR3 sequence is CATSSDSSSYEQYF. The CDR3 nucleotides are TGTGCCACCAGCAGTGACTCTTCCTCCTACGAGCAGTACTTC.

The J gene is TRBJ1-1, the V gene TRBV29-1, with 9 bases matching TRBD1. Losses at the gene ends were 3 bases for V and 1 base for J; bases not matched to a gene: 6. This CDR3 region has 15 residues. CDR1 is SQVTM, CDR2 ANQGSEA, per germline. Here the CDR3 DNA reads TGCAGCGTTGAGGGCGGGGACAGGGCGAACACTGAAGCTTTCTTT. Protein: CSVEGGDRANTEAFF.

This sequence joins TRBV5-1 and TRBJ2-7, with 7 nucleotides matching TRBD1. The V gene's germline CDR1 is SGHRS and CDR2 YFSETQ. The CDR3 is 16 residues long. V dropped 4 bases and J dropped 3; count of bases not matched to a gene: 13. The CDR3 protein is CASSPKTGTLNYEQYF. The CDR3 bases are TGCGCCAGCAGCCCGAAGACAGGGACGCTCAACTACGAGCAGTACTTC.

The gene calls are TRBV12-3 or TRBV12-4 and TRBJ1-4; D call uncertain. The CDR3 extends over 17 amino acids. Trimming took off 5 bases at V and 3 bases at J, with 19 bases between the two ends. The DNA for the CDR3 is TGTGCCAGCAGTCCTACTCCAGGCCGAGCGGCTAATGAAAAACTGTTTTTT. Residues: CASSPTPGRAANEKLFF.

This clonotype was observed many times. This chain links TRBV12-3 or TRBV12-4 with TRBJ2-5; D is possibly TRBD1 or TRBD2 (7 bases each). This CDR3 comprises 16 residues. Trimming cost V 4 bases and J 2 bases, with 17 bases left between them. The CDR3 sequence: CASSSGGGGPQETQYF. DNA for the CDR3: TGTGCCAGCAGTTCAGGGGGGGGGGGCCCACAAGAGACCCAGTACTTC.

The chain carries TRBV14 and TRBJ2-5; D unclear. The CDR3 length is 13 residues. Between the trimmed V and J ends, which lost 1 base and 5 bases, there was a span of 8 bases. Germline loops: CDR1 SGHDN, CDR2 FVKESK. For the CDR3, the DNA is TGTGCCAGCAGCCAAGCTAGGCAGGAGACCCAGTACTTC. Translation gives CASSQARQETQYF.

This clonotype was seen more than once but under ten times. This sequence joins TRBV20-1 and TRBJ2-1; D is possibly TRBD2 (6 bases). There are 14 residues in the CDR3. V lost 1 base and J 6 bases, leaving 13 bases between the germline ends. CDR1 and CDR2 (germline): DFQATT, SNEGSKA (reference sequence). The CDR3: CSARGHPGGNEQFF. CDR3 in DNA: TGCAGTGCTAGAGGTCATCCCGGGGGCAATGAGCAGTTCTTC.

The chain is built from TRBV11-2 and TRBJ2-7; D unclear. V lost 5 bases to trimming and J lost 3 bases, with 17 bases between them. This CDR3 comprises 15 residues. The germline V gene encodes CDR1 SGHAT and CDR2 FQNNGV. Here the CDR3 reads CASSKASTIIYEQYF. The CDR3 DNA reads as TGTGCCAGCAGCAAAGCCTCAACCATTATCTACGAGCAGTACTTC.

This clonotype was observed a handful of times. V usage is TRBV29-1 and J usage is TRBJ2-1; TRBD1 might be the D (6 bases). Trimming removed 4 bases from V and 8 bases from J, with 24 bases in between. Germline CDR1 reads SQVTM; CDR2 reads ANQGSEA. The CDR3 is 16 residues long. CDR3 bases: TGCAGCGTTGCCGGCCGCCGGGACAATAACCCCCATGAGCAGTTCTTC. Encoded protein: CSVAGRRDNNPHEQFF.

The chain combines TRBV3-1 with TRBJ1-3; 7 positions match TRBD1. V lost 4 bases, J lost 3 bases, and 9 bases stayed unmatched. From germline, CDR1 is LGHDT and CDR2 YNNKEL (reference sequence). This CDR3 is built from 16 residues. The CDR3 spells CASSLTGTVNGNTIYF. CDR3 DNA: TGTGCCAGCAGCCTTACCGGGACAGTAAATGGAAACACCATATATTTT.

This clonotype was detected a few times. This rearrangement joins TRBV4-3 to TRBJ2-1; D is possibly TRBD2 (6 bases). The germline CDR1 and CDR2 sequences are LGHNA and YSLEER. V dropped 0 bases and J dropped 3 bases, with 9 bases sitting between them. The CDR3 is made up of 15 amino acids. The CDR3 reads CASSQELADYNEQFF. CDR3 bases: TGCGCCAGCAGCCAAGAACTAGCCGACTACAATGAGCAGTTCTTC.

For this clonotype: Just one base apart from a much larger clone, this may be a read error. The chain links TRBV5-1 to TRBJ2-1; 9 bases agree with TRBD2. The CDR3 consists of 13 residues. J lost 10 bases, V lost 4 bases, and 6 bases had no gene match. From germline, CDR1 is SGHRS and CDR2 YFSETQ. The CDR3 nucleotides are TGCGCCAGCAGCATGTGGACTAGCGACGAGCAGTTCTTC. This codes for CASSMWTSDEQFF.

This clonotype was seen only a few times. This chain uses TRBV12-3 or TRBV12-4 with TRBJ2-5, with 7 nucleotides matching TRBD1. J was trimmed by 7 bases and V by 6 bases; bases with no gene match: 14. The CDR3 has 15 residues. For the CDR3, the DNA is TGTGCCAGCAGGTCCGACGGGACAGCCCGGGGGACCCAGTACTTC. As protein: CASRSDGTARGTQYF.

The rearrangement uses TRBV24-1 and TRBJ2-7; the D gene is possibly TRBD2 (6 bases). The germline V gene has CDR1 KGHDR and CDR2 SFDVKD. The CDR3 is made up of 13 amino acids. The ends were cut back, 7 bases at V and 3 bases at J, with 12 bases in the middle. CDR3 amino acids: CATSAEGGYEQYF. Here the CDR3 DNA reads TGTGCCACCAGCGCGGAGGGCGGCTACGAGCAGTACTTC.

This clonotype was observed a few times. This chain joins TRBV7-6 and TRBJ2-3; TRBD2 is a possible D gene (6 bases). Trimming took 5 bases from V and 2 from J, leaving 14 bases between them. The length of the CDR3 is 15 residues. Germline V gene lookup returns CDR1 SGHVS and CDR2 FNYEAQ. CDR3 DNA sequence: TGTGCCAGCAGCCCCTTAGCGGAAGTCACAGATACGCAGTATTTT. It translates to CASSPLAEVTDTQYF.

This clonotype was observed a few times. The chain uses TRBV7-2 and TRBJ2-3, with TRBD2 matching over 14 bases. Germline V lookup: CDR1 SGHTA, CDR2 FQGNSA. The J segment lost 8 bases and the V segment lost 4 bases, leaving 8 bases of the junction unmatched. CDR3 length equals 16 residues. CDR3 bases: TGTGCCAGCAGCTCAACCCCGGGACTAGCGGGAGTTACGCAGTATTTT. It translates to CASSSTPGLAGVTQYF.